A selection of T cell receptor beta chains follows, all from one sample in a study of blood T cell repertoires in COVID-19. The repertoire was sequenced with immunoSEQ multiplex PCR; TCRdb's copy has only in-frame clones and lacks some. Among 90,000 to 130,000 clones listed, 70% to 90% were seen once. Sequenced material: peripheral blood. The receptor set was obtained from a human donor in a cohort sampled during active COVID-19. CDR3s include the opening cysteine and the closing phenylalanine or tryptophan. The order of the fields is clone size, V gene, D gene, CDR3 protein. The D gene is left open where the match is weak. Clone size is shown for a subset of rows, as once, few, many or a class of expanded clone.

clone size: NA; V gene: TRBV6-1; D gene: TRBD2; CDR3 protein: CASSEGISTGGSYEQYF
clone size: few; V gene: TRBV4-1; D gene: NA; CDR3 protein: CASSQGRGGSNQPQHF
clone size: NA; V gene: TRBV18; D gene: NA; CDR3 protein: CASSAGLPGPYEQYF
clone size: NA; V gene: TRBV3-1/TRBV3-2; D gene: TRBD1; CDR3 protein: CASSQDGTGGSKTQYF
clone size: NA; V gene: TRBV25-1; D gene: NA; CDR3 protein: CASGRAGVEQPQHF
clone size: NA; V gene: TRBV11-2; D gene: TRBD2; CDR3 protein: CASSFSAGVGDTQYF
clone size: NA; V gene: TRBV7-2; D gene: TRBD1; CDR3 protein: CASSQGQGGGEKLFF
clone size: NA; V gene: TRBV18; D gene: TRBD2; CDR3 protein: CASSPGGGGKNIQYF
clone size: once; V gene: TRBV5-1; D gene: NA; CDR3 protein: CASSFRRDGLNTEAFF
clone size: few; V gene: TRBV10-2; D gene: TRBD1; CDR3 protein: CASSELGGHEQFF
clone size: NA; V gene: TRBV7-9; D gene: NA; CDR3 protein: CASSPTLGGRAEGGGEQFF
clone size: NA; V gene: TRBV28; D gene: NA; CDR3 protein: CASRYTGTMALQPQHF
clone size: NA; V gene: TRBV6-1; D gene: NA; CDR3 protein: CASSERFRDEQYF
clone size: NA; V gene: TRBV7-7; D gene: NA; CDR3 protein: CASSLEVAAEQFF
clone size: NA; V gene: TRBV6-5; D gene: TRBD1; CDR3 protein: CASSYIDRGLGETQYF
clone size: NA; V gene: TRBV7-9; D gene: NA; CDR3 protein: CASSFIETQYF
clone size: once; V gene: TRBV10-2; D gene: TRBD1; CDR3 protein: CASRVTGSQETQYF
clone size: NA; V gene: TRBV6-5; D gene: TRBD1; CDR3 protein: CASTDRGPNYEQYF
clone size: NA; V gene: TRBV28; D gene: TRBD1; CDR3 protein: CASSFQGARDAQYF
clone size: once; V gene: TRBV6-5; D gene: NA; CDR3 protein: CATTGNDSPLHF
clone size: NA; V gene: TRBV5-1; D gene: NA; CDR3 protein: CASSWDNMNTEAFF
clone size: once; V gene: TRBV27; D gene: TRBD2; CDR3 protein: CASRTSGTSYEQYF
clone size: once; V gene: TRBV4-2; D gene: TRBD2; CDR3 protein: CASSQDGTSIETQYF
clone size: NA; V gene: TRBV14; D gene: TRBD2; CDR3 protein: CASSQDGLAAYTQYF
clone size: NA; V gene: TRBV5-5; D gene: NA; CDR3 protein: CASSLVAVGTGDEQYF
clone size: NA; V gene: TRBV5-1; D gene: NA; CDR3 protein: CASSTGDGGAEKLFF
clone size: once; V gene: TRBV18; D gene: NA; CDR3 protein: CASSPPRTGELFF
clone size: NA; V gene: TRBV19; D gene: TRBD2; CDR3 protein: CASSRLAGTNTGELFF
clone size: NA; V gene: TRBV18; D gene: NA; CDR3 protein: CASSPAELNTEAFF
clone size: NA; V gene: TRBV3-1/TRBV3-2; D gene: TRBD2; CDR3 protein: CASSPTTTSGVTDTQYF
clone size: NA; V gene: TRBV5-1; D gene: NA; CDR3 protein: CAVQGPTDTQYF
clone size: once; V gene: TRBV28; D gene: TRBD2; CDR3 protein: CASMRGGGSNEQFF
clone size: NA; V gene: TRBV5-1; D gene: NA; CDR3 protein: CASSFDRAGETQYF
clone size: NA; V gene: TRBV4-2; D gene: NA; CDR3 protein: CASSQFGGRNTGELFF
clone size: NA; V gene: TRBV11-2; D gene: TRBD1; CDR3 protein: CASSARDRGSYEQYF
clone size: NA; V gene: TRBV29-1; D gene: NA; CDR3 protein: CSVGPGWDTEAFF
clone size: once; V gene: TRBV20-1; D gene: NA; CDR3 protein: CSASPPRDGRWTEAFF
clone size: NA; V gene: TRBV27; D gene: TRBD2; CDR3 protein: CASSPRTSGRTDTQYF
clone size: NA; V gene: TRBV10-3; D gene: TRBD1; CDR3 protein: CATRGPGQVAYEQYF
clone size: NA; V gene: TRBV19; D gene: NA; CDR3 protein: CATEQGLGGYTF
clone size: NA; V gene: TRBV5-1; D gene: TRBD1; CDR3 protein: CASSWGTGEGYTF
clone size: NA; V gene: TRBV6-5; D gene: TRBD1; CDR3 protein: CASRGQNSNQPQHF
clone size: NA; V gene: TRBV9; D gene: NA; CDR3 protein: CASRRGSDTGELFF